A single sample gave rise to the 27 T cell receptor beta chains below, sequenced in a study of control samples from healthy donors and cancer patients. Sequencing was performed with immunoSEQ multiplex PCR; in TCRdb, only in-frame clones are kept and a portion is missing. The profile shows 150,000 or so clones, approximately 90% of them singletons. Sequencing used blood. These receptors were obtained from a woman younger than 45 in good health.

J is TRBJ2-5 and V is TRBV23-1, with D possibly matching TRBD1 (5 bases). Being an ORF, TRBV23-1 has a function that is uncertain. V lost 5 bases to trimming and J lost 3 bases, with 16 bases between them. The CDR3 loop spans 15 amino acids. CDR3 in DNA: TGCGCCAGCAGTTACGGCGCAGGGCGAGAAGAGACCCAGTACTTC. Translation gives CASSYGAGREETQYF.

V usage is TRBV6-2 or TRBV6-3 and J usage is TRBJ1-1, with a possible D match to TRBD1 (6 bases). Germline V gene data show CDR1 as MNHEY and CDR2 as SVGEGT. The CDR3 has 15 residues. The V gene lost 0 bases and the J gene lost 4 bases, with 12 bases spanning the gap. Here the CDR3 reads CASSYSRGVGTEAFF. DNA of the CDR3: TGTGCCAGCAGTTACTCAAGGGGGGTTGGCACTGAAGCTTTCTTT.

V usage is TRBV7-2 and J usage is TRBJ2-2, with D maybe TRBD1 (5 bases). Trimming removed 1 base from V and 1 base from J, with 10 bases in between. The germline V gene encodes CDR1 SGHTA and CDR2 FQGNSA. CDR3 length equals 16 residues. CDR3 amino acids: CASSLVGQGNTGELFF. The DNA of the CDR3 is TGTGCCAGCAGCTTAGTTGGGCAGGGGAACACCGGGGAGCTGTTTTTT.

The CDR3 sequence is CASRVQGANTGELFF. CDR3 coding DNA: TGTGCCAGCAGAGTACAGGGTGCCAACACCGGGGAGCTGTTTTTT. V and J are TRBV28 and TRBJ2-2, with D maybe TRBD1 (6 bases). Germline V CDR1 and CDR2: MDHEN, SYDVKM. This CDR3 contains 15 residues. V was shortened by 6 bases and J by 2 bases, with 13 bases between the two germline ends.

The chain uses TRBV4-1 and TRBJ1-5; D gene ambiguous. The V gene's germline CDR1 is MGHRA and CDR2 YSYEKL. This CDR3 contains 14 residues. The ends were cut back, 1 base at V and 0 bases at J, with 4 bases in the middle. CDR3 DNA sequence: TGCGCCAGCAGCCAAGGGGATAGCAATCAGCCCCAGCATTTT. Translation: CASSQGDSNQPQHF.

This clone was observed once. The rearrangement uses TRBV20-1 and TRBJ1-4; D remains ambiguous. CDR3 size: 12 residues. Germline loops: CDR1 DFQATT, CDR2 SNEGSKA (reference sequence). The V and J ends lost 3 bases and 6 bases respectively, with 8 bases between them. The CDR3 here is CSASLLDEKLFF. The CDR3, as DNA: TGCAGTGCTAGTCTCCTTGATGAAAAACTGTTTTTT.

The V gene is TRBV27, the J gene TRBJ2-1; TRBD2 might be the D (5 bases). The CDR3 contains 17 residues. V was shortened by 3 bases and J by 0 bases, with 15 bases between the two germline ends. Germline assignment: CDR1 MNHEY and CDR2 SMNVEV (reference sequence). CDR3 in DNA: TGTGCCAGCAGTTTTTCTCCGGGGTCCAGCTCCTACAATGAGCAGTTCTTC. Protein product: CASSFSPGSSSYNEQFF.

The chain recombines TRBV7-8 with TRBJ2-2; D is ambiguous. This CDR3 has 14 residues. Per germline, CDR1 SGHVS and CDR2 FQNEAQ. V was clipped by 5 bases and J by 8 bases, with 15 bases between them. CDR3: CASSPIVTVGELFF. The CDR3 DNA is TGTGCCAGCAGCCCGATAGTGACGGTAGGGGAGCTGTTTTTT.

The chain employs TRBV5-4 and TRBJ2-3, with 8 bases identical to TRBD2. The CDR3 is 17 residues long. Germline assignment: CDR1 SGHNT and CDR2 YYREEE (reference sequence). V was pared by 2 bases and J by 5 bases, with 13 bases of the junction left unmatched. CDR3 region: CASSFLAGGPVRDTQYF. The CDR3 nucleotides are TGTGCCAGCAGCTTTTTGGCGGGAGGCCCCGTGAGAGATACGCAGTATTTT.

CDR3 nucleotide sequence: TGTGCCAGCAGCCTGAGTGGCACTGAAGCTTTCTTT. It yields the protein CASSLSGTEAFF. The chain employs TRBV6-2 or TRBV6-3 and TRBJ1-1; no clear D. CDR3 length: 12 residues. V lost 6 bases and J lost 4, with 9 bases in between. Per germline, CDR1 MNHEY and CDR2 SVGEGT.

The J gene is TRBJ2-1, the V gene TRBV28; TRBD1 matches 9 bases. The CDR3 sequence is 15 residues long. With V trimmed by 6 bases and J by 10 bases, 13 bases remained unmatched. CDR1 is MDHEN and CDR2 is SYDVKM in the germline V gene. CDR3: CASRSRDREGSEQFF. Written as DNA, the CDR3 is TGTGCCAGCAGGTCCCGGGACAGGGAAGGAAGCGAGCAGTTCTTC.

The chain recombines TRBV19 with TRBJ2-2; D gene unclear. This CDR3 has 17 residues. Trimming took off 6 bases at V and 1 base at J, with 18 bases between the two ends. Germline CDR1 LNHDA, CDR2 SQIVND (reference sequence). The CDR3 coding sequence is TGTGCCAGTAGGGGTGACGAACTCGACCTGAACACCGGGGAGCTGTTTTTT. Protein product: CASRGDELDLNTGELFF. Supplemented by reference TRBV19 and TRBJ2-2, the full variable domain reads DGGITQSPKYLFRKEGQNVTLSCEQNLNHDAMYWYRQDPGQGLRLIYYSQIVNDFQKGDIAEGYSVSREKKESFPLTVTSAQKNPTAFYLCASRGDELDLNTGELFFGEGSRLTVL.

This rearrangement joins TRBV7-9 to TRBJ2-6; 9 bases are a match to TRBD1. Per germline, CDR1 SEHNR and CDR2 FQNEAQ (reference sequence). This CDR3 comprises 15 residues. V shed 10 bases, J shed 0 bases, and the junction held 4 bases outside the gene matches. CDR3 protein: CATSDRGSGANVLTF. CDR3 DNA sequence: TGTGCCACTTCGGACAGGGGCTCTGGGGCCAACGTCCTGACTTTC.

The chain uses TRBV5-6 and TRBJ2-5; 12 nucleotides line up with TRBD2. V trimming: 4 bases; J trimming: 7 bases; junction bases outside the gene matches: 5. This CDR3 contains 14 residues. The V gene's germline CDR1 is SGHDT and CDR2 YYEEEE. CDR3 DNA: TGTGCCAGCAGCCCTAGCGGGAGGGGAGGGACCCAGTACTTC. As protein: CASSPSGRGGTQYF.

The chain employs TRBV7-2 and TRBJ2-4; no clear D gene. The CDR3 runs 16 residues. Germline V gene lookup returns CDR1 SGHTA and CDR2 FQGNSA. V lost 5 bases, J lost 1 base, and 15 bases lay in between. The chain's CDR3 is CASSLTLGSAKNIQYF. The CDR3, as DNA: TGTGCCAGCAGCCTGACACTCGGCTCCGCCAAAAACATTCAGTACTTC. Combining the CDR3 with reference TRBV7-2 and TRBJ2-4 gives the whole variable domain GAGVSQSPSNKVTEKGKDVELRCDPISGHTALYWYRQSLGQGLEFLIYFQGNSAPDKSGLPSDRFSAERTGGSVSTLTIQRTQQEDSAVYLCASSLTLGSAKNIQYFGAGTRLSVL.

The chain is built from TRBV7-2 and TRBJ1-5; TRBD1 matches at 7 bases. Germline V CDR1 and CDR2: SGHTA, FQGNSA. There are 15 residues in the CDR3. Unmatched junction bases numbered 13, after V lost 9 bases and J lost 5 bases. CDR3 region: CASAGDQGDYQPQHF. In nucleotides, the CDR3 is TGTGCCAGTGCAGGGGACCAGGGGGACTATCAGCCCCAGCATTTT.

CDR3 sequence: CASSTKVDTASTDTQYF. CDR3 in DNA: TGTGCCAGCAGTACTAAAGTTGACACAGCTAGCACAGATACGCAGTATTTT. The chain combines TRBV28 with TRBJ2-3, with D unclear. Germline CDR1 reads MDHEN; CDR2 reads SYDVKM. Trimming took 5 bases from V and 0 from J, leaving 18 bases between them. This CDR3 contains 17 residues.

The chain recombines TRBV5-4 with TRBJ2-7; 11 bases are a match to TRBD2. Trimming at V came to 2 bases and at J to 7 bases, leaving 8 bases not matched to a gene. The CDR3 is 15 residues long. CDR1 SGHNT and CDR2 YYREEE come from the germline V gene (reference sequence). The CDR3 coding sequence is TGTGCCAGCAGCTTCATAGCGGGAGGGCCCGGTGAGCAGTACTTC. This translates into CASSFIAGGPGEQYF.

This sequence joins TRBV15 and TRBJ2-2; TRBD1 is a possible D gene (5 bases). The germline V gene has CDR1 LNHNV and CDR2 YYDKDF (reference sequence). With 4 bases removed from V and 4 bases from J, the gap between germline ends came to 7 bases. This CDR3 has 13 amino acids. CDR3 amino acids: CATSTQGTGELFF. As DNA, the CDR3 is TGTGCCACCAGCACTCAGGGCACCGGGGAGCTGTTTTTT.

The chain links TRBV30 to TRBJ2-3; 10 bases are a match to TRBD2. Unmatched junction bases numbered 7, after V lost 3 bases and J lost 4 bases. Per germline, CDR1 GTSNPN and CDR2 SVGIG (reference sequence). This CDR3 has 15 amino acids. In DNA form, the CDR3 reads TGTGCCTGGAGCTCCGCTAGCGGGAGCGCAGATACGCAGTATTTT. Its protein product is CAWSSASGSADTQYF.

This chain links TRBV14 with TRBJ2-5; 9 bases match TRBD2. Germline values: CDR1 SGHDN, CDR2 FVKESK. This CDR3 spans 13 amino acids. Germline trimming cut 5 bases from V and 4 bases from J; bases unmatched to any gene: 2. CDR3 amino acids: CASSKAGGETQYF. The DNA of the CDR3 is TGTGCCAGCAGCAAAGCGGGAGGAGAGACCCAGTACTTC.

The rearrangement links TRBV30 to TRBJ1-2, with D unclear. The germline CDR1 and CDR2 sequences are GTSNPN and SVGIG (reference sequence). The CDR3 loop spans 16 amino acids. Trimming shortened V by 2 bases and J by 0 bases, and 16 bases separated the two germline ends. The chain's CDR3 is CAWSHGVVLANYGYTF. The DNA of the CDR3 is TGTGCCTGGAGTCACGGGGTGGTATTAGCTAACTATGGCTACACCTTC.

Comment on this clone: A read error may produce the germline difference seen at one junction end. CDR3 amino acids: CASSLAGLVKETQYF. The CDR3 nucleotides read TGCGCCAGCAGTTTGGCTGGACTAGTCAAAGAGACCCAGTACTTC. This chain joins TRBV5-1 and TRBJ2-5; 7 bases agree with TRBD2. The CDR3 is 15 residues long. Germline CDR1 SGHRS, CDR2 YFSETQ.

Only one count was recorded for this clone. The V gene is TRBV6-1, the J gene TRBJ2-5; possibly TRBD2 for D (5 bases). Germline-derived CDR1 and CDR2 are MNHNS and SASEGT. There are 14 residues in the CDR3. Trimming cost V 1 base and J 1 base, with 7 bases left between them. The CDR3 protein is CASSEGSAQETQYF. In nucleotides, the CDR3 is TGTGCCAGCAGTGAAGGTAGCGCCCAAGAGACCCAGTACTTC.

The chain is built from TRBV6-6 and TRBJ1-6; D unclear. This CDR3 region has 14 residues. V dropped 2 bases and J dropped 9 bases, with 11 bases sitting between them. Germline V gives CDR1 MNHNY, CDR2 SVGAGI (reference sequence). This CDR3 is CASSYGQILSPLHF. As DNA, the CDR3 is TGTGCCAGCAGTTACGGGCAGATTCTTTCACCCCTCCACTTT.

This chain uses TRBV2 with TRBJ1-5, with 9 bases that match TRBD1. CDR3 length: 16 residues. V shed 3 bases and J 4 bases; nucleotides not matched to a gene: 7. CDR1 is SNHLY, CDR2 FYNNEI, per germline. The CDR3, as DNA: TGTGCCAGCAGTGACACCGGGACAGGGATTAATCAGCCCCAGCATTTT. Its protein is CASSDTGTGINQPQHF. The entire variable domain, with the rest obtained from reference TRBV2 and TRBJ1-5, is as follows: EPEVTQTPSHQVTQMGQEVILRCVPISNHLYFYWYRQILGQKVEFLVSFYNNEISEKSEIFDDQFSVERPDGSNFTLKIRSTKLEDSAMYFCASSDTGTGINQPQHFGDGTRLSIL.

CDR3 protein: CASKKSGRNTGELFF. CDR3 DNA: TGTGCCAGTAAAAAAAGCGGGAGGAACACCGGGGAGCTGTTTTTT. The gene calls are TRBV19 and TRBJ2-2; 8 nucleotides match TRBD2. In germline, CDR1 is LNHDA, CDR2 SQIVND (reference sequence). V lost 7 bases, J lost 1 base, and 5 bases stayed unmatched. The CDR3 consists of 15 residues.